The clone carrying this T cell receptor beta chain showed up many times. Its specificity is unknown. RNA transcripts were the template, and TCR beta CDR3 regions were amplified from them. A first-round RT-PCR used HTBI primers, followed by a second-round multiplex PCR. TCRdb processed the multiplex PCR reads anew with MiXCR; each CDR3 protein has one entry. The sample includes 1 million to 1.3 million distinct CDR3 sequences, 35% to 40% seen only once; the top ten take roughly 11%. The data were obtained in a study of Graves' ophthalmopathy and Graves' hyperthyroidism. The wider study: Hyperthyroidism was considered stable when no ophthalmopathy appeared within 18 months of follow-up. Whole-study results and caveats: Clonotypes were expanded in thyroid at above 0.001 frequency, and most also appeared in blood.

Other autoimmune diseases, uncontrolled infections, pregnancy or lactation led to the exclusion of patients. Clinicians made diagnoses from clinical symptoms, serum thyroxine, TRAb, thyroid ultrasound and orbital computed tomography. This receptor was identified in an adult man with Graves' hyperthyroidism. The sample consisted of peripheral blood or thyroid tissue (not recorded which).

CDR3 sequence reads: CASSLQTSGGAGETQYF. The CDR3 region has the DNA TGTGCCAGCAGCTTGCAGACTAGCGGGGGGGCCGGAGAGACCCAGTACTTC. V usage is TRBV7-2 and J usage is TRBJ2-5; 14 bases align to TRBD2. Germline V lookup: CDR1 SGHTA, CDR2 FQGNSA. The junction had 7 bases not matched to a gene; V was cut back by 3 bases and J by 4 bases. The CDR3 totals 17 residues.